The text below deals with one T cell receptor beta chain. In the original processing: Amplifying reference gene primers gave estimates of nucleated cell counts. Here immunoSEQ multiplex PCR was the method, and the copy in TCRdb shows in-frame clones only, minus some. D and trimming were read from the DNA, whereas the V and J calls and clone size are those reported in that table. This sample yields under 300,000 clones, of which about 90% are seen a single time; roughly 0.79% belongs to the top ten. The Seattle patients, enrolled during active infection, were followed longitudinally. V was clipped by 4 bases and J by 0 bases, with 14 bases between them. The CDR3 is made up of 16 amino acids. Looked up from germline, CDR1 is SGHRS and CDR2 is YFSETQ. This sample was included in a study of blood T cell repertoires in COVID-19.

The TCR originated in a man between 25 and 39 years old with COVID-19, enrolled during active disease. The sample comprised peripheral blood. V is TRBV5-1 and J is TRBJ1-3; D possibly corresponds to TRBD1 (5 bases). Here the CDR3 reads CASSPGLLGSGNTIYF. The CDR3 DNA sequence: TGCGCCAGCAGCCCGGGACTCCTCGGCTCTGGAAACACCATATATTTT.